Below, 24 T cell receptor beta chains from the same sample are listed, as sequenced in a study of technical replicates of blood from several donors. Repertoires were generated with immunoSEQ multiplex PCR, while TCRdb's copy carries only in-frame clones and drops some. The repertoire holds some 74,000 clones, with around 95% as singletons. The specimen was T cells isolated from PBMCs. These receptors were collected from a human donor in good health.

The V gene is TRBV11-2, the J gene TRBJ2-7, with a possible D match to TRBD1 (6 bases). CDR1 SGHAT and CDR2 FQNNGV come from the germline V gene. The CDR3 has 14 residues. With 3 bases removed from V and 7 bases from J, the gap between germline ends came to 16 bases. The CDR3 region has the DNA TGTGCCAGCAGCTTCGAAGGGGGTACGGGGGAGCAGTACTTC. This codes for CASSFEGGTGEQYF.

This chain links TRBV28 with TRBJ2-7, with a possible D match to TRBD1 (6 bases). CDR1 and CDR2 from the germline V gene are MDHEN and SYDVKM. This CDR3 has 14 amino acids. Deletions cut 8 bases from V and 3 bases from J, with 17 bases between. In DNA form, the CDR3 reads TGTGCCAGCCTCCGAGGGGACATCAACTACGAGCAGTACTTC. Translation: CASLRGDINYEQYF.

The genes are TRBV28 and TRBJ1-3, with 8 bases identical to TRBD1. Trimming cost V 2 bases and J 5 bases; bases outside gene matches: 2. The germline V gene encodes CDR1 MDHEN and CDR2 SYDVKM. The CDR3 extends over 14 amino acids. The CDR3 here is CASSLPGGRNTIYF. The CDR3, as DNA: TGTGCCAGCAGTTTACCAGGGGGCCGAAACACCATATATTTT.

J is TRBJ1-1 and V is TRBV7-2; 7 nucleotides align to TRBD1. V lost 1 base and J lost 11; bases outside the gene matches: 13. The germline V gene encodes CDR1 SGHTA and CDR2 FQGNSA. The CDR3 has 15 amino acids. DNA of the CDR3: TGTGCCAGCAGCTTAGGTACAGGGGTGATCGGTATGGCTTTCTTT. Encoded protein: CASSLGTGVIGMAFF.

The CDR3 loop is CASARDIYNEQFF. CDR3 in DNA: TGTGCCAGCGCACGGGACATTTACAATGAGCAGTTCTTC. The V and J genes are TRBV27 and TRBJ2-1; a possible D gene is TRBD1 (6 bases). This CDR3 has 13 amino acids. In germline, CDR1 is MNHEY, CDR2 SMNVEV (reference sequence). Trimming removed 8 bases at V and 4 bases at J, with 12 bases between.

The chain couples TRBV5-1 to TRBJ1-2; D is unresolved. V dropped 4 bases and J dropped 3 bases, with 10 bases sitting between them. The germline gives CDR1 SGHRS, CDR2 YFSETQ. CDR3 size: 13 residues. This CDR3 reads CASSETLDYGYTF. CDR3 sequence (DNA): TGCGCCAGCAGCGAGACACTAGACTATGGCTACACCTTC.

Only a few counts were recorded for this clone. The rearrangement uses TRBV7-8 and TRBJ1-1; TRBD1 aligns across 7 bases. V lost 4 bases, J lost 5 bases, and 7 bases stayed unmatched. This CDR3 has 14 residues. Germline V gives CDR1 SGHVS, CDR2 FQNEAQ. CDR3 in DNA: TGTGCCAGCAGCTGGAGACAGGGTGCAACTGAAGCTTTCTTT. It is translated as CASSWRQGATEAFF.

The chain combines TRBV9 with TRBJ2-1, with a possible D match to TRBD2 (7 bases). Germline V gives CDR1 SGDLS, CDR2 YYNGEE. V lost 0 bases and J 4 bases, leaving 11 bases between the germline ends. The CDR3 runs to 15 residues. CDR3 bases: TGTGCCAGCAGCGTAGACCGGGGGGCGTACAATGAGCAGTTCTTC. This translates into CASSVDRGAYNEQFF. The full variable domain, its missing parts supplied by reference TRBV9 and TRBJ2-1, is DSGVTQTPKHLITATGQRVTLRCSPRSGDLSVYWYQQSLDQGLQFLIQYYNGEERAKGNILERFSAQQFPDLHSELNLSSLELGDSALYFCASSVDRGAYNEQFFGPGTRLTVL.

The chain carries TRBV5-1 and TRBJ1-1; no reliable D call. The CDR3 spans 15 residues. Looked up from germline, CDR1 is SGHRS and CDR2 is YFSETQ. Trimming pared 6 bases from V and 0 bases from J, leaving 15 bases between. CDR3: CASTPRGSMNTEAFF. The DNA for the CDR3 is TGCGCCAGCACCCCAAGAGGGTCCATGAACACTGAAGCTTTCTTT.

CDR3 sequence: CASSLKGGTGGVYGYTF. DNA for the CDR3: TGTGCCAGCAGTTTAAAGGGCGGGACAGGGGGCGTCTATGGCTACACCTTC. The rearrangement joins TRBV27 to TRBJ1-2; TRBD1 agrees at 12 bases. The V and J ends lost 2 bases and 4 bases, in that order; junction bases with no gene match: 8. This CDR3 comprises 17 residues. Germline V gene data show CDR1 as MNHEY and CDR2 as SMNVEV (reference sequence).

The chain is built from TRBV11-2 and TRBJ2-1; D is undetermined. This CDR3 comprises 13 residues. Germline lookup yields CDR1 SGHAT and CDR2 FQNNGV. V dropped 1 base and J dropped 4 bases, with 5 bases sitting between them. CDR3 amino acids: CASSLGGYNEQFF. DNA of the CDR3: TGTGCCAGCAGCTTAGGAGGTTACAATGAGCAGTTCTTC.

This chain links TRBV5-1 with TRBJ2-1; the match to TRBD2 covers 8 bases. J lost 11 bases, V lost 4 bases, and 14 bases had no gene match. CDR1 SGHRS and CDR2 YFSETQ come from the germline V gene. The CDR3 is 15 residues long. The DNA of the CDR3 is TGCGCCAGCAGCGGTCGAGGACTGGGGACTAGGAAGCAGTTCTTC. Protein sequence: CASSGRGLGTRKQFF.

The CDR3 spells CASSETGPLWNTGELFF. The CDR3 DNA sequence: TGTGCCAGCAGCGAGACAGGACCTCTTTGGAACACCGGGGAGCTGTTTTTT. The chain uses TRBV6-4 and TRBJ2-2, with D perhaps matching TRBD1 (6 bases). The V gene's germline CDR1 is MRHNA and CDR2 SNTAGT. Trimming took 6 bases from V and 1 from J, leaving 18 bases between them. This CDR3 spans 17 amino acids.

The chain couples TRBV5-6 to TRBJ2-5; D possibly corresponds to TRBD1 (6 bases). The germline CDR1 and CDR2 sequences are SGHDT and YYEEEE. The length of the CDR3 is 16 residues. The V end lost 2 bases, the J end lost 2 bases, and 16 bases lay between the germline ends. The CDR3 here is CASSLTVGTTQETQYF. The CDR3 DNA is TGTGCCAGCAGCTTAACGGTTGGGACAACTCAAGAGACCCAGTACTTC.

The chain links TRBV14 to TRBJ2-3; 8 nucleotides align to TRBD2. This CDR3 spans 15 amino acids. The germline CDR1 and CDR2 sequences are SGHDN and FVKESK. J lost 2 bases, V lost 1 base, and 2 bases had no gene match. CDR3 DNA sequence: TGTGCCAGCAGCCAAGGACTAGCGCCCACAGATACGCAGTATTTT. Its protein is CASSQGLAPTDTQYF.

The chain carries TRBV4-2 and TRBJ1-5, with 7 bases identical to TRBD1. Germline loops: CDR1 LGHNA, CDR2 YNFKEQ. Trimming at V came to 0 bases and at J to 5 bases, leaving 4 bases not matched to a gene. The CDR3 is made up of 15 amino acids. The CDR3 sequence is CASSQDRGSHQPQHF. Here the CDR3 DNA reads TGTGCCAGCAGCCAAGACAGGGGGTCCCATCAGCCCCAGCATTTT.

This clone was seen only once. This sequence joins TRBV4-1 and TRBJ2-1, with a weak D call TRBD2 (6 bases). Germline CDR1 is MGHRA and CDR2 is YSYEKL. The germline V and J ends were trimmed by 0 bases and 2 bases, with 14 bases remaining between them. This CDR3 spans 17 amino acids. The CDR3 loop reads CASSQDPYAGPYNEQFF. The CDR3 coding sequence is TGCGCCAGCAGCCAAGATCCCTACGCGGGGCCCTACAATGAGCAGTTCTTC.

V usage is TRBV27 and J usage is TRBJ1-1; no reliable D call. CDR1 is MNHEY and CDR2 is SMNVEV in the germline V gene (reference sequence). The CDR3 consists of 15 residues. Trimming left V 3 bases short and J 5 bases short, with 16 bases between. The CDR3 protein is CASSFGEGKATEAFF. The CDR3 DNA follows: TGTGCCAGCAGTTTCGGGGAAGGGAAGGCAACTGAAGCTTTCTTT.

This clone has more than one count but fewer than ten. The CDR3 spells CASSRDRANEQFF. The CDR3 coding sequence is TGTGCCAGCAGCCGGGACAGGGCCAATGAGCAGTTCTTC. The chain links TRBV27 to TRBJ2-1, with 9 bases that match TRBD1. The V gene end was trimmed by 6 bases and the J gene end by 6 bases; junction bases not matched to a gene: 3. Looked up from germline, CDR1 is MNHEY and CDR2 is SMNVEV (reference sequence). CDR3 length: 13 residues.

CDR3 in DNA: TGCGCCAGCAGTGAAAGAGGGGGTGAGTTGGCTTGGGAGACCCAGTACTTC. This encodes CASSERGGELAWETQYF. This chain uses TRBV4-1 with TRBJ2-5, with D possibly being TRBD1 (6 bases). Germline loops: CDR1 MGHRA, CDR2 YSYEKL. This CDR3 contains 17 residues. V lost 6 bases, J lost 5 bases, and 25 bases lay in between.

The V gene is TRBV27, the J gene TRBJ2-1; D is undetermined. V lost 6 bases to trimming and J lost 6 bases, with 9 bases between them. Germline V gives CDR1 MNHEY, CDR2 SMNVEV (reference sequence). This CDR3 comprises 12 residues. The CDR3 protein is CASSPDSNEQFF. The CDR3 nucleotides read TGTGCCAGCAGCCCAGACTCCAATGAGCAGTTCTTC.

This clone appeared a single time. Here the CDR3 reads CSVEDRGTDYQETQYF. The CDR3 DNA reads as TGCAGCGTTGAAGATCGGGGGACAGACTACCAAGAGACCCAGTACTTC. This rearrangement joins TRBV29-1 to TRBJ2-5, with D possibly TRBD1 on 7 matching bases. Trimming left V 0 bases short and J 0 bases short, with 14 bases between. The CDR3 totals 16 residues. Germline CDR1 is SQVTM and CDR2 is ANQGSEA.

The V gene is TRBV25-1, the J gene TRBJ2-7, with 7 bases aligning to TRBD1. Trimming took 4 bases from V and 4 from J; bases not matched to a gene: 4. The CDR3 totals 13 residues. In germline, CDR1 is MGHDK, CDR2 SYGVNS. The CDR3 sequence: CASSAGTDYEQYF. CDR3 nucleotide sequence: TGTGCCAGCAGTGCCGGGACAGATTACGAGCAGTACTTC.

This chain joins TRBV10-2 and TRBJ1-2, with D possibly being TRBD1 (5 bases). Germline assignment: CDR1 WSHSY and CDR2 SAAADI. Trimming stripped 6 bases from V and 5 bases from J, with 13 bases between. The CDR3 sequence is 13 residues long. Written as DNA, the CDR3 is TGCGCCAGCAGCGCCTCCGGGACTTATGGCTACACCTTC. This gives the protein CASSASGTYGYTF.